What follows are 23 T cell receptor beta chains derived from one specimen sequenced in a study of prognosis after radiotherapy for stage I lung cancer. Two-round multiplex PCR on genomic DNA was the method by which TCR beta CDR3 was amplified. Round-one PCR had primers specific to each TRBV and TRBJ gene. TCRdb reprocessed the multiplex PCR reads with MiXCR, giving one entry per CDR3 protein. The sample consists of approximately 51,000 distinct CDR3 sequences, approximately 30% of them appearing once. The source was PBMCs, collected before or after stereotactic body radiation therapy (not recorded which). Receptor source: a donor over 45 with non-small cell lung cancer.

This clonotype was recorded many times. The gene calls are TRBV20-1 and TRBJ1-5, with a possible D match to TRBD1 (6 bases). The V gene lost 6 bases and the J gene lost 5 bases, with 14 bases spanning the gap. CDR3 length: 13 amino acids. CDR1 and CDR2 from the germline V gene are DFQATT and SNEGSKA (reference sequence). CDR3 sequence (DNA): TGCAGTGCAACTCCAGGGGCCCATCAGCCCCAGCATTTT. Protein: CSATPGAHQPQHF.

Of note for this clonotype: The germline gene is not matched at one end of the junction; a read error may be the cause. This chain links TRBV9 with TRBJ1-2, with D maybe TRBD1 (6 bases). This CDR3 contains 15 residues. CDR1 SGDLS and CDR2 YYNGEE come from the germline V gene. The CDR3 region has the DNA TGCGCCAGCAGTTCTCCCGGGACACTTAACTATTGCTACACCTTC. Protein product: CASSSPGTLNYCYTF.

The gene calls are TRBV7-2 and TRBJ2-4, with D perhaps TRBD1 or TRBD2 (5 bases each). V lost 3 bases to trimming and J lost 0 bases, with 9 bases between them. The CDR3 contains 15 residues. The germline V gene encodes CDR1 SGHTA and CDR2 FQGNSA. The CDR3 spells CASSFGAGAKNIQYF. DNA of the CDR3: TGTGCCAGCAGCTTCGGGGCGGGAGCCAAAAACATTCAGTACTTC.

For this clonotype: The junction and the germline gene differ at one end; a read error may be behind it. The J gene is TRBJ2-3, the V gene TRBV27, with 12 nucleotides matching TRBD2. The CDR3 loop spans 16 amino acids. CDR1 is MNHEY and CDR2 is SMNVEV in the germline V gene (reference sequence). The CDR3 DNA reads as TGTGACAGCAGTTCCCTAGCGGGAGGGTTAGTAGATACGCAGTATTTT. This codes for CDSSSLAGGLVDTQYF.

The chain employs TRBV12-3 or TRBV12-4 and TRBJ2-7; weak D call: TRBD1 (6 bases). V was clipped by 6 bases and J by 13 bases, with 28 bases between them. The CDR3 contains 15 residues. The CDR3 DNA reads TGTGCCAGCAGCTCACGGGCCCTGGGGGCCTACGATCATTACTTC. It encodes CASSSRALGAYDHYF.

This clonotype was seen many times. The rearrangement joins TRBV4-1 to TRBJ1-3, with 9 bases identical to TRBD1. The CDR3 is 23 amino acids. Germline loops: CDR1 MGHRA, CDR2 YSYEKL. Trimming at V came to 4 bases and at J to 0 bases, leaving 25 bases not matched to a gene. The CDR3 loop reads CASSRNPPPGQGLEFSSGNTIYF. The CDR3 bases are TGCGCCAGCAGCCGAAACCCACCCCCGGGACAGGGTTTAGAGTTCAGCTCTGGAAACACCATATATTTT.

V usage is TRBV2 and J usage is TRBJ2-2, with TRBD2 matching over 7 bases. J gave up 7 bases and V 4 bases, and 9 bases lay outside the gene matches. In germline, CDR1 is SNHLY, CDR2 FYNNEI. CDR3 length equals 15 residues. CDR3 bases: TGTGCCAGCAGTGCCAGCGGGGTGTCCGTCGGGGAGCTGTTTTTT. Its translation: CASSASGVSVGELFF. Full variable domain (missing parts from reference TRBV2 and TRBJ2-2): EPEVTQTPSHQVTQMGQEVILRCVPISNHLYFYWYRQILGQKVEFLVSFYNNEISEKSEIFDDQFSVERPDGSNFTLKIRSTKLEDSAMYFCASSASGVSVGELFFGEGSRLTVL.

Details on this clonotype: It may be a read error: a sequence one base away is much more abundant. The rearrangement links TRBV7-9 to TRBJ2-7, with D perhaps matching TRBD1 (5 bases). From germline, CDR1 is SEHNR and CDR2 FQNEAQ (reference sequence). The germline V and J ends were trimmed by 5 bases and 2 bases, with 16 bases remaining between them. There are 15 residues in the CDR3. CDR3 coding DNA: TGTGCCAGCAGCGAGATGCTGGCAGGGACCTACGAGCAGTACTTC. It yields the protein CASSEMLAGTYEQYF.

On this clonotype itself: Since a much larger clone is just one base distant, this may be a read error. V usage is TRBV3-1 and J usage is TRBJ1-3, with D hard to call. Per germline, CDR1 LGHDT and CDR2 YNNKEL (reference sequence). This CDR3 region has 15 residues. The CDR3: CASSPRYSDGTTIYF. The CDR3 bases are TGTGCCAGCAGCCCCAGATACAGCGACGGAACCACCATATATTTT.

By frequency in the sample, this clonotype is medium-sized. The J gene is TRBJ1-3, the V gene TRBV30; D call uncertain. Germline CDR1 and CDR2: GTSNPN and SVGIG (reference sequence). V was clipped by 0 bases and J by 4 bases, with 10 bases between them. The CDR3 loop spans 14 amino acids. CDR3 sequence reads: CAWSVMGRGNTIYF. In nucleotides, the CDR3 is TGTGCCTGGAGTGTCATGGGTAGGGGAAACACCATATATTTT.

This clonotype was picked up many times. The genes are TRBV20-1 and TRBJ1-6, with D hard to call. Trimming removed 1 base from V and 7 bases from J, with 8 bases in between. The V gene's germline CDR1 is DFQATT and CDR2 SNEGSKA (reference sequence). The CDR3 runs 13 residues. CDR3 sequence (DNA): TGCAGTGCTAGAGTAGGAGGGAATTCACCCCTCCACTTT. Protein product: CSARVGGNSPLHF.

This clonotype was observed many times. The J gene is TRBJ2-7, the V gene TRBV27; no clear D. The CDR3 extends over 15 amino acids. Germline-derived CDR1 and CDR2 are MNHEY and SMNVEV (reference sequence). The V and J ends lost 3 bases and 0 bases respectively, with 12 bases between them. The CDR3 bases are TGTGCCAGCAGTTTTCGTGCTCAAAGCTCCTACGAGCAGTACTTC. Amino acids: CASSFRAQSSYEQYF.

This clonotype was seen at least ten times. The CDR3 coding sequence is TGTGCCAGCAGGCGGACTACGTTAACCGGGGAGCTGTTTTTT. Translating it yields CASRRTTLTGELFF. The chain joins TRBV2 to TRBJ2-2, with a weak D call TRBD2 (6 bases). From germline, CDR1 is SNHLY and CDR2 FYNNEI. Trimming took 6 bases from V and 5 from J, leaving 13 bases between them. This CDR3 has 14 residues.

This clonotype is labeled medium-sized (0.01 to 0.1%). This chain connects TRBV30 to TRBJ1-2; no reliable D call. The V gene lost 1 base and the J gene lost 6 bases, with 9 bases spanning the gap. CDR1 is GTSNPN, CDR2 SVGIG, per germline (reference sequence). The CDR3 covers 12 residues. In DNA form, the CDR3 reads TGTGCCTGGAGTGGGCAGGCGAATGGCTACACCTTC. Translating it yields CAWSGQANGYTF.

The chain is built from TRBV28 and TRBJ2-3; D gene uncertain. V was trimmed by 6 bases and J by 0 bases, leaving 7 bases between them. CDR1 is MDHEN, CDR2 SYDVKM, per germline. The CDR3 runs to 13 residues. The CDR3 loop is CASRPPSTDTQYF. The CDR3 DNA sequence: TGTGCCAGCAGACCGCCTAGCACAGATACGCAGTATTTT. The whole variable domain, filled in from reference TRBV28 and TRBJ2-3, reads DVKVTQSSRYLVKRTGEKVFLECVQDMDHENMFWYRQDPGLGLRLIYFSYDVKMKEKGDIPEGYSVSREKKERFSLILESASTNQTSMYLCASRPPSTDTQYFGPGTRLTVL.

To note about this clonotype: A much larger clone sits a single nucleotide away, making a read error possible. The V gene is TRBV10-3, the J gene TRBJ2-2, with TRBD1 matching 12 bases. The CDR3 extends over 14 amino acids. V lost 10 bases, J lost 10 bases, and 10 bases stayed unmatched. Germline CDR1 ENHRY, CDR2 SYGVKD. The CDR3 DNA follows: TGTGCCACTGCGGGACAGGGGGCGAGCGTGGAGCTGTTTTTT. This translates into CATAGQGASVELFF.

At least ten counts were recorded for this clonotype. The rearrangement joins TRBV5-1 to TRBJ2-3, with 8 bases fitting TRBD2. CDR1 is SGHRS, CDR2 YFSETQ, per germline. The CDR3 runs to 15 residues. V shed 6 bases, J shed 5 bases, and the junction held 11 bases outside the gene matches. CDR3 nucleotides: TGCGCCAGCAAGTCGGCGGGGGGCCTGGGAGATACGCAGTATTTT. Protein sequence: CASKSAGGLGDTQYF. Looking up the rest from reference TRBV5-1 and TRBJ2-3 gives the full variable domain: KAGVTQTPRYLIKTRGQQVTLSCSPISGHRSVSWYQQTPGQGLQFLFEYFSETQRNKGNFPGRFSGRQFSNSRSEMNVSTLELGDSALYLCASKSAGGLGDTQYFGPGTRLTVL.

This sequence joins TRBV7-6 and TRBJ2-2; D may correspond to TRBD1 or TRBD2 (6 bases each). The CDR3 sequence is 15 residues long. Germline V gives CDR1 SGHVS, CDR2 FNYEAQ. The V end lost 1 base, the J end lost 7 bases, and 13 bases lay between the germline ends. This chain's CDR3 is CASSLVQGGVGELFF. The CDR3 bases are TGTGCCAGCAGCTTAGTACAGGGAGGAGTCGGGGAGCTGTTTTTT.

This clonotype has a count of ten or more. Germline and junction disagree at one end, which may indicate a read error. J is TRBJ2-2 and V is TRBV5-1; D not resolved. The CDR3 covers 14 residues. CDR1 SGHRS and CDR2 YFSETQ come from the germline V gene. CDR3 sequence: CASSLAQNTGELFF. The CDR3 DNA reads as TGTGCCAGCAGCTTAGCTCAGAACACCGGGGAGCTGTTTTTT.

The chain carries TRBV4-2 and TRBJ1-4, with TRBD1 identical over 7 bases. Germline V gives CDR1 LGHNA, CDR2 YNFKEQ. The CDR3 contains 15 residues. V lost 4 bases, J lost 4 bases, and 6 bases stayed unmatched. The CDR3: CASSPTGWFNEKLFF. Written as DNA, the CDR3 is TGTGCCAGCAGCCCGACAGGGTGGTTTAATGAAAAACTGTTTTTT.

The chain uses TRBV28 and TRBJ2-7, with D unclear. The CDR3 is 15 amino acids. V dropped 2 bases and J dropped 4 bases, with 15 bases sitting between them. The germline CDR1 and CDR2 sequences are MDHEN and SYDVKM. CDR3: CASSLVYGPRYEQYF. The DNA for the CDR3 is TGTGCCAGCAGTTTAGTTTACGGCCCTCGGTACGAGCAGTACTTC.

The table lists this clonotype with many counts. The chain employs TRBV12-3 or TRBV12-4 and TRBJ1-3; D ambiguous. V was pared by 3 bases and J by 0 bases, with 3 bases between. This CDR3 contains 13 residues. The CDR3 coding sequence is TGTGCCAGCAGTTTGTACTCTGGAAACACCATATATTTT. It encodes CASSLYSGNTIYF.

This clonotype has at least ten counts. CDR3 coding DNA: TGTGCCAGCAGCCGGTGGGGTGAAGCTTTCTTT. Its protein is CASSRWGEAFF. The V call is TRBV5-6, the J call TRBJ1-1; no clear D. Looked up from germline, CDR1 is SGHDT and CDR2 is YYEEEE. CDR3 length: 11 residues. The V and J ends lost 4 bases and 7 bases respectively, with 8 bases between them.